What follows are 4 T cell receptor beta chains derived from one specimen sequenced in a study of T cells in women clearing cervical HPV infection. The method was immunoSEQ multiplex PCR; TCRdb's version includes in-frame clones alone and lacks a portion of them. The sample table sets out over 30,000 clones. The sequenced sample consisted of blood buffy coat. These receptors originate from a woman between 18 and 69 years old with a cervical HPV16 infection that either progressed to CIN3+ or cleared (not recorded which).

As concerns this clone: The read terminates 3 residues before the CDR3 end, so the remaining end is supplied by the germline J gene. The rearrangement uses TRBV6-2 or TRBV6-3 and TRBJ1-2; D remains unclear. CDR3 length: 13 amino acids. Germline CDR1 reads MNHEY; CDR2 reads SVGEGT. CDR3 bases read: TGTGCCAGCAGTCTTTCTGATGTACGGGGC. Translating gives CASSLSDVRG. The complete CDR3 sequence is CASSLSDVRGYTF.

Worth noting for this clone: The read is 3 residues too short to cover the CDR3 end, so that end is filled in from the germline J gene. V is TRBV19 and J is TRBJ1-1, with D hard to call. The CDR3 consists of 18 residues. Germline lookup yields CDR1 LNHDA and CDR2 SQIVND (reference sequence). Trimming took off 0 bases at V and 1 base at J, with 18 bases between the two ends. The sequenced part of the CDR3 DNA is TGTGCCAGTAGTATAGATTGGGAGGGCGGCAGCGGGAACACTGAA. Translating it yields CASSIDWEGGSGNTE. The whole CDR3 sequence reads CASSIDWEGGSGNTEAFF.

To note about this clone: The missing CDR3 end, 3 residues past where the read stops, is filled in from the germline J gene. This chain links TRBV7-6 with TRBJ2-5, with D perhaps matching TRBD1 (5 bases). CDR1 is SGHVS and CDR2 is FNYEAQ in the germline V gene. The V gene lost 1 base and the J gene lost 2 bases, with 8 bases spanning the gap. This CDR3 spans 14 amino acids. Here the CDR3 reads CASSLGQLQETQYF. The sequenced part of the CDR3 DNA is TGTGCCAGCAGCTTAGGACAGTTACAAGAGACC.

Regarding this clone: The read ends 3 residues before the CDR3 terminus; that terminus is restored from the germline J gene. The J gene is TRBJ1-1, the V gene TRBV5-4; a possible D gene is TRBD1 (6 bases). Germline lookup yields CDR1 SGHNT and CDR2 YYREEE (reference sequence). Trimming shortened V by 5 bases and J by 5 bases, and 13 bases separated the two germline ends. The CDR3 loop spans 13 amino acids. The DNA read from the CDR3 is TGTGCCAGCAGAGTGGAGGGGGGGACTGAA. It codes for CASRVEGGTE. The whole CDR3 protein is CASRVEGGTEAFF.